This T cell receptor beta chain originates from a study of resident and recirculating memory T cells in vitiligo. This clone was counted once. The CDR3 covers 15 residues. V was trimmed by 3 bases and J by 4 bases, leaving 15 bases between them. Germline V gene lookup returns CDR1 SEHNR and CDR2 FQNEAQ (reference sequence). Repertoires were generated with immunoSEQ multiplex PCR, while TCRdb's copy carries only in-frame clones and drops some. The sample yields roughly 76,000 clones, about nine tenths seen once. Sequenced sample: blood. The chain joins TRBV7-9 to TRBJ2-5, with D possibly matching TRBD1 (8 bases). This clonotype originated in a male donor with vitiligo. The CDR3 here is CASSFGQGGGETQYF. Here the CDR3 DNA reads TGTGCCAGCAGCTTCGGACAGGGAGGGGGAGAGACCCAGTACTTC.